This TCR beta chain appears in the sequencing data of a study of OX40 agonist ivuxolimab in advanced cancers. On the study more broadly: Patients were roughly 87% male with ages roughly 23 to 79, mean 60.

The germline CDR1 and CDR2 sequences are SGHTS and YDEGEE. The CDR3 covers 16 residues. With 4 bases removed from V and 2 bases from J, the gap between germline ends came to 19 bases. Using immunoSEQ multiplex PCR, the repertoire was profiled, and TCRdb retains in-frame clones only, with some absent. Here the sample spans about 58,000 clones, roughly nine tenths being singletons. This clone has a handful of counts. The chain couples TRBV5-8 to TRBJ2-7; D is possibly TRBD1 or TRBD2 (5 bases each). The sequence was collected from an adult with an advanced solid tumor such as melanoma, head and neck, liver or kidney cancer. Sample: CD4+ or CD8+ T cells sorted from blood, taken in a trial of the OX40 agonist ivuxolimab. In nucleotides, the CDR3 is TGTGCCAGCAGCGCACCCTGGGTGGGACGAGCCTACGAGCAGTACTTC. This encodes CASSAPWVGRAYEQYF.